The present T cell receptor beta chain was sequenced within a study of identical twins. TCRdb re-analysed the 5' RACE reads in MiXCR, keeping a single row per CDR3 protein. The sample lists fewer than 650,000 distinct CDR3 sequences; 7.5% to 10% were seen once. These data also featured in a second study, about yellow fever vaccine responses in identical twins.

The TCR sequence derives from a woman aged 18-29 years in good health. Sequencing was done on a sample of PBMCs.

The CDR3 nucleotides read TGCAGTGCTAGTCTTCCGGGGGCACTCTCCTACGAGCAGTACTTC. The encoded protein is CSASLPGALSYEQYF. The chain is built from TRBV20-1 and TRBJ2-7, with D possibly being TRBD1 or TRBD2 (6 bases each). Germline V gene sequence: CDR1 DFQATT, CDR2 SNEGSKA (reference sequence). The CDR3 has 15 residues. V lost 3 bases and J lost 0, with 15 bases in between.